Listed below are T cell receptor beta chains from one sample, sequenced in a study of shared clonotypes between healthy human individuals. Assay used: immunoSEQ multiplex PCR; TCRdb lists only in-frame clones, some missing. The table has hundreds of thousands of clones, 90% to 97% seen once; the top ten hold 0.095% to 0.13%. The specimen sequenced was naive CD8+ T cells sorted from blood. All receptors come from a woman in her thirties in good health. The CDR3 runs from the conserved cysteine through the conserved F or W. The D gene is left open where the match is weak. Clone size is stated in some rows and not others, as once, few, many or a class when expanded.

d_gene	v_gene	j_gene	abundance	CDR3nt	CDR3aa
NA	TRBV6-1	TRBJ2-1	NA	TGTGCCAGCCCCAATGCGTGGGATGGAGAGCAGTTCTTC	CASPNAWDGEQFF
TRBD2	TRBV10-1	TRBJ2-3	NA	TGCGCCAGCAGTGAACGCCTAGCGGGAGGAGGTACAGATACGCAGTATTTT	CASSERLAGGGTDTQYF
NA	TRBV6-5	TRBJ2-5	NA	TGTGCCAGCAGTTACTCGAGCCAGCTAGAGACCCAGTACTTC	CASSYSSQLETQYF
TRBD2	TRBV6-6	TRBJ2-1	NA	TGTGCCAGCAGTTACCAGGGGACTAGCGGGGAGCAGTTCTTC	CASSYQGTSGEQFF
NA	TRBV27	TRBJ2-7	once	TGTGCCAGCAGTTTTGGGGAGTACTACGAGCAGTACTTC	CASSFGEYYEQYF
TRBD2	TRBV28	TRBJ2-7	once	TGTGCCAGCAGTTCACCCCGGACTAGCGGTGGTCCGGAGGGGACTCTTTACGAGCAGTACTTC	CASSSPRTSGGPEGTLYEQYF
NA	TRBV27	TRBJ2-1	NA	TGTGCCAGCAGTTACGGGGCTTCCTACAATGAGCAGTTCTTC	CASSYGASYNEQFF
NA	TRBV27	TRBJ1-3	NA	TGTGCCAGCAGCGCCGCGACGCCGGGCAAAGGAAACACCATATATTTT	CASSAATPGKGNTIYF
NA	TRBV28	TRBJ2-7	NA	TGTGCCAGCAGTTTCGACCGAGCCTACGAGCAGTACTTC	CASSFDRAYEQYF
TRBD2	TRBV27	TRBJ2-1	NA	TGTGCCAGCAGTTTAGCGGGACTAGCGGGTAAGAGCTCCTACAATGAGCAGTTCTTC	CASSLAGLAGKSSYNEQFF
TRBD1	TRBV4-1	TRBJ2-1	NA	TGCGCCAGCAGCGAAGGACAGGGCAGCTCCTACAATGAGCAGTTCTTC	CASSEGQGSSYNEQFF
NA	TRBV4-2	TRBJ1-1	NA	TGTGCCAGCAGCTCTACGACGGCCCCGAACACTGAAGCTTTCTTT	CASSSTTAPNTEAFF
TRBD1	TRBV27	TRBJ2-1	NA	TGTACCACCGGGACAGGGAGCTCCTACAATGAGCAGTTCTTC	CTTGTGSSYNEQFF
TRBD1	TRBV11-2	TRBJ2-7	NA	TGTGCCAGCAGCTTGGGACAGGGGATATCCTACGAGCAGTACTTC	CASSLGQGISYEQYF
TRBD1	TRBV27	TRBJ2-2	NA	TGTGCCAGCAGAGCCTCTTTTCCCGGGACAGCAAACACCGGGGAGCTGTTTTTT	CASRASFPGTANTGELFF
NA	TRBV19	TRBJ1-5	once	TGTGCCAGTACCACAGGGTTAATGCGGAATCAGCCCCAGCATTTT	CASTTGLMRNQPQHF
NA	TRBV6-4	TRBJ1-1	NA	TGTGCCAGCAGTTACACTGAAGCTTTCTTT	CASSYTEAFF
NA	TRBV10-3	TRBJ1-6	NA	TGTGCCATCAGGGGGGAGAATTCACCCCTCCACTTT	CAIRGENSPLHF
NA	TRBV6-1	TRBJ1-4	NA	TGTGCCAGCAGTGAATTGGGGCGGCCAAATGAAAAACTGTTTTTT	CASSELGRPNEKLFF
TRBD2	TRBV4-1	TRBJ2-7	NA	TGCGCCAGCAGCCAAGAAGAGGATCGACTAGCGGCTTCCTACGAGCAGTACTTC	CASSQEEDRLAASYEQYF
TRBD2	TRBV27	TRBJ2-7	NA	TGTGCCAGCAGTCGTGACCCCGGGACTAGCGGCTACGAGCAGTACTTC	CASSRDPGTSGYEQYF
NA	TRBV11-2	TRBJ2-1	NA	TGTGCCAGCAGCTTAGAGGTCGCTAGTTGGCATGAGCAGTTCTTC	CASSLEVASWHEQFF
NA	TRBV27	TRBJ2-2	NA	TGTGCCAGCAGTCTCCAGTACACCGGGGAGCTGTTTTTT	CASSLQYTGELFF
NA	TRBV7-8	TRBJ2-7	NA	TGTGCCAGCAGCTTACTAGAACTAAGCACAACTGGCTACGAGCAGTACTTC	CASSLLELSTTGYEQYF
NA	TRBV11-2	TRBJ2-1	NA	TGTGCCAGCAGCTTATCCCCAGGGAGCTCCTACAATGAGCAGTTCTTC	CASSLSPGSSYNEQFF
NA	TRBV6-4	TRBJ2-7	NA	TGTGCCAGCAGTGACGAAACAGGGAGCGAGCAGTACTTC	CASSDETGSEQYF
NA	TRBV6-5	TRBJ2-2	NA	TGTGCCAGCAGTTACTTTGGGGGATCCGGGGAGCTGTTTTTT	CASSYFGGSGELFF
NA	TRBV5-5	TRBJ1-2	few	TGTGCCAGCAGCTTGGTCCAGGGCGATGGCTACACCTTC	CASSLVQGDGYTF
NA	TRBV2	TRBJ1-1	NA	TGTGCCAGCAGTGATTTGATCAACACTGAAGCTTTCTTT	CASSDLINTEAFF
NA	TRBV27	TRBJ2-7	NA	TGTGCCAGCAGCCCCAACCTCGGGTCTTACGAGCAGTACTTC	CASSPNLGSYEQYF
NA	TRBV7-7	TRBJ2-7	NA	TGTGCCAGCAGCCCGGGACACGGATACGAGCAGTACTTC	CASSPGHGYEQYF
TRBD1	TRBV5-6	TRBJ2-1	NA	TGTGCCAGCAGCGAAGACAGGGGGACTGAGCAGTTCTTC	CASSEDRGTEQFF
NA	TRBV19	TRBJ2-7	NA	TGTGCCAGTAGTATAGGGGGCTCCTACGAGCAGTACTTC	CASSIGGSYEQYF
NA	TRBV28	TRBJ2-1	NA	TGTGCCAGCAGTTTTCCCGAGCGTGAGAGCTCCTACAATGAGCAGTTCTTC	CASSFPERESSYNEQFF
NA	TRBV5-8	TRBJ1-5	NA	TGTGCCAGCCCCGACCGGGTCGATCAGCCCCAGCATTTT	CASPDRVDQPQHF
TRBD1	TRBV28	TRBJ2-3	once	TGTGCCAGCAGTTTATGGACAGGGGGAGCCCCCAGCACAGATACGCAGTATTTT	CASSLWTGGAPSTDTQYF
NA	TRBV27	TRBJ2-3	NA	TGTGCCAGCACGGAGGGTTCAGATACGCAGTATTTT	CASTEGSDTQYF